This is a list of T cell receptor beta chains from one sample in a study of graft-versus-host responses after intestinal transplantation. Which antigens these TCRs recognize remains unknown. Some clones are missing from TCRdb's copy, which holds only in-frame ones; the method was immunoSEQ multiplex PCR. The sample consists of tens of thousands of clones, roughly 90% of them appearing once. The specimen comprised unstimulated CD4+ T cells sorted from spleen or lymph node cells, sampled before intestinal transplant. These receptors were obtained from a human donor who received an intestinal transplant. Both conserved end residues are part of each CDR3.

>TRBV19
CATTGRLAESGNRNEQFF
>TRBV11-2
CASSFSRGYNEKLFF
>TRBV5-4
CASCLQGGAYNEQFF
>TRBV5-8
CASSLGGTSTDTQYF
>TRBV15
CATSRDRGDGSPLHF
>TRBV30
CAWSLGPTVLTF
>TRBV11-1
CASSLDRISGNTIYF
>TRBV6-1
CASSEMGGQGASEQYF
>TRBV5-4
CASSLSSGRGETQYF
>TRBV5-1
CASSVSAAREVVFEQYF
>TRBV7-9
CASSSNRGPVGNTIYF
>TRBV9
CASTQGASGRNEQFF
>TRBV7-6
CASSLQQGYGYTF
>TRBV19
CASSILAGELWTEAFF
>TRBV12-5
CASGFAGGTEAFF
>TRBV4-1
CASSQFGTGGQPQHF
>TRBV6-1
CASSRDRGEKLFF
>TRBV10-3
CATRDNYEQYF
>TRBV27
CASPLGLTGAGETQYF
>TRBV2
CASSRDRADYEQYF
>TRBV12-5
CASGLGRGSSTDTQYF
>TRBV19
CASNGGPGRAYTGELFF
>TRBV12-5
CASGVRGNTEAFF
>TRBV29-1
CSVEFVRVVDSPLHF
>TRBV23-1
CASTSGRALGEQFF
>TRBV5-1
CASSLAAGYNEQFF
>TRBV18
CASSPDRESEPQHF
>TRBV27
CASSLTLVSSYNEQFF
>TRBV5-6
CASSSPIKDRVNTGELFF